The TCR beta chain under discussion was sequenced for a study of blood T cell repertoires in COVID-19. The wider study: Samples representing acute and convalescent COVID-19 were sourced from the United States, Italy and Spain.

V dropped 5 bases and J dropped 4; count of bases not matched to a gene: 9. Germline assignment: CDR1 SGHTA and CDR2 FQGTGA. This CDR3 comprises 15 residues. Original analysis: It was from reference gene primer amplification that nucleated cell counts were estimated. Profiling relied on immunoSEQ multiplex PCR, and the TCRdb table lists in-frame clones only, not all of them. V and J calls and clone size follow that table, whereas D and trimming were derived from the DNA. The sample carries over 100,000 clones, 70% to 85% recorded once. This chain joins TRBV7-3 and TRBJ2-5; 8 positions match TRBD2. Material: peripheral blood. This clonotype was sampled from a woman over 75 with active or convalescent COVID-19. The CDR3 is CASSPRSGTGETQYF. Here the CDR3 DNA reads TGTGCCAGCAGCCCCCGTAGCGGGACGGGAGAGACCCAGTACTTC. The whole variable domain, filled in from reference TRBV7-3 and TRBJ2-5, reads GAGVSQTPSNKVTEKGKYVELRCDPISGHTALYWYRQSLGQGPEFLIYFQGTGAADDSGLPNDRFFAVRPEGSVSTLKIQRTERGDSAVYLCASSPRSGTGETQYFGPGTRLLVL.